This is a list of T cell receptor beta chains from one sample in a study of blood T cell repertoires in COVID-19. Some clones are missing from TCRdb's copy, which holds only in-frame ones; the method was immunoSEQ multiplex PCR. The sample lists about 61,000 clones; 70% to 90% were seen once. The sequenced sample was peripheral blood. These receptors all come from a man aged 60 to 75 with acute or convalescent COVID-19. Both conserved end residues are trimmed from each CDR3. D genes are given only for firm matches. Some rows have no size entry. The others give once, few or many, or a class for an expanded clone.

size: .; V: TRBV9; D: .; J: TRBJ1-3; CDR3: ASSVGGTGNTIY
size: .; V: TRBV5-4; D: .; J: TRBJ2-2; CDR3: ASSFGTLANTGELF
size: .; V: TRBV2; D: TRBD1; J: TRBJ1-5; CDR3: ASSKGQGYQPQH
size: .; V: TRBV24-1; D: .; J: TRBJ1-2; CDR3: ATSDPTGYYGYT
size: .; V: TRBV19; D: TRBD1; J: TRBJ2-3; CDR3: ASSIGGTGSLGTQY
size: .; V: TRBV4-3; D: .; J: TRBJ1-4; CDR3: ASSQEGVGGSDEKLF
size: .; V: TRBV6-2/TRBV6-3; D: TRBD1; J: TRBJ1-6; CDR3: ASSYHQGVSPLH
size: few; V: TRBV5-6; D: TRBD1; J: TRBJ1-2; CDR3: ASSHGQGQMGYGYT
size: .; V: TRBV30; D: TRBD1; J: TRBJ1-6; CDR3: ARQGGLNSPLH
size: few; V: TRBV14; D: TRBD2; J: TRBJ2-5; CDR3: ASSQVRTSGGAFETQY
size: .; V: TRBV7-2; D: .; J: TRBJ2-3; CDR3: ASSLYNSQLGGRTDTQY
size: .; V: TRBV29-1; D: .; J: TRBJ2-7; CDR3: SVGRGTGVSYEQY
size: .; V: TRBV5-4; D: TRBD1; J: TRBJ2-7; CDR3: ASSLRDRGAEQY
size: .; V: TRBV5-1; D: TRBD1; J: TRBJ1-4; CDR3: ASSPGTDLNEKLF
size: .; V: TRBV5-6; D: TRBD1; J: TRBJ1-1; CDR3: ASSLPGQTNTEAF
size: .; V: TRBV5-6; D: .; J: TRBJ1-1; CDR3: ASSLGQGLGTEAF
size: .; V: TRBV6-1; D: .; J: TRBJ1-4; CDR3: ASSEALRGQF
size: .; V: TRBV9; D: TRBD2; J: TRBJ2-7; CDR3: ASSRSGGAREQY
size: .; V: TRBV7-8; D: .; J: TRBJ1-1; CDR3: ASSLFEQQGGTEAF
size: few; V: TRBV18; D: .; J: TRBJ1-6; CDR3: ASSPPNSGYNSPLH
size: .; V: TRBV5-5; D: TRBD1; J: TRBJ1-5; CDR3: ASSLGTGQGSPQH
size: .; V: TRBV7-9; D: .; J: TRBJ1-1; CDR3: ASSPRTVNTEAF
size: few; V: TRBV23-1; D: .; J: TRBJ2-7; CDR3: ASSPSSPGYEQY
size: .; V: TRBV6-1; D: .; J: TRBJ1-5; CDR3: ASSEKVEEPYSNQPQH
size: .; V: TRBV5-1; D: .; J: TRBJ1-4; CDR3: ASSLAARLSTNEKLF
size: .; V: TRBV18; D: .; J: TRBJ2-3; CDR3: ASSPVRVRTDTQY
size: .; V: TRBV20-1; D: .; J: TRBJ1-2; CDR3: SARSPDGYT
size: .; V: TRBV7-9; D: .; J: TRBJ1-6; CDR3: ASSLARANSPLH
size: .; V: TRBV10-3; D: .; J: TRBJ1-6; CDR3: AISAGDSPLH
size: .; V: TRBV11-2; D: .; J: TRBJ1-1; CDR3: ASSPGTATNTEAF
size: .; V: TRBV7-2; D: .; J: TRBJ1-4; CDR3: ASSPYRGASGEKLF
size: .; V: TRBV6-5; D: TRBD1; J: TRBJ2-2; CDR3: ASLRTGRTGELF
size: .; V: TRBV13; D: .; J: TRBJ2-2; CDR3: ASSLGAGKGGELF
size: .; V: TRBV5-1; D: TRBD1; J: TRBJ2-2; CDR3: ASSSRQGAGELF
size: once; V: TRBV7-6; D: .; J: TRBJ1-1; CDR3: ASSLEWGGNTEAF
size: once; V: TRBV6-2/TRBV6-3; D: TRBD1; J: TRBJ2-3; CDR3: ASSYGQVGDTQY
size: .; V: TRBV4-3; D: .; J: TRBJ1-2; CDR3: ASSQVGGEHFYGYT
size: .; V: TRBV2; D: .; J: TRBJ1-2; CDR3: ASRSIRRDYGYT
size: .; V: TRBV13; D: .; J: TRBJ1-1; CDR3: ASSLSRVGQFNTEAF
size: .; V: TRBV19; D: .; J: TRBJ1-1; CDR3: ASRGRAMNTEAF
size: .; V: TRBV6-5; D: .; J: TRBJ2-5; CDR3: ASSLDWEETQY
size: .; V: TRBV4-2; D: TRBD1; J: TRBJ1-1; CDR3: ASSQVGQRNTEAF
size: .; V: TRBV9; D: .; J: TRBJ1-2; CDR3: ASSVAGGLGYGYT
size: .; V: TRBV2; D: .; J: TRBJ2-5; CDR3: ASRKDRKETQY
size: .; V: TRBV12-5; D: .; J: TRBJ1-2; CDR3: ASGSRTVDGYT
size: .; V: TRBV6-1; D: .; J: TRBJ1-1; CDR3: ASSDHGQPEAF
size: .; V: TRBV19; D: .; J: TRBJ2-7; CDR3: ASSPGYEQY
size: .; V: TRBV19; D: TRBD1; J: TRBJ1-5; CDR3: ASTTDRVPPQH
size: once; V: TRBV28; D: TRBD1; J: TRBJ1-6; CDR3: ASSFSGTGGSSYNSPLH
size: .; V: TRBV11-2; D: .; J: TRBJ1-2; CDR3: ASSSAWRGNYGYT
size: .; V: TRBV12-3/TRBV12-4; D: .; J: TRBJ1-2; CDR3: ASSLGELYGYT
size: .; V: TRBV5-1; D: .; J: TRBJ2-3; CDR3: ASQEGGTNTDTQY
size: few; V: TRBV6-5; D: TRBD1; J: TRBJ1-4; CDR3: ASGGTGTNEKLF
size: .; V: TRBV27; D: .; J: TRBJ1-6; CDR3: ASSSEQGIYNSPLH
size: few; V: TRBV30; D: .; J: TRBJ2-5; CDR3: AWSVGGGAETQY
size: .; V: TRBV7-2; D: TRBD2; J: TRBJ2-1; CDR3: ASSFSGGVGEQF
size: .; V: TRBV19; D: .; J: TRBJ2-1; CDR3: ASSIGGRYNEQF